This T cell receptor beta chain was captured in a study of identical twins. Trimming stripped 7 bases from V and 4 bases from J, with 16 bases between. There are 15 residues in the CDR3. Germline V gene sequence: CDR1 MNHNY, CDR2 SVGAGI (reference sequence). A universal primer site was created by template switching, with the cDNA bearing unique molecular identifiers. TCRdb re-called the 5' RACE reads with MiXCR, one entry per CDR3 protein. The sample holds a few hundred thousand distinct CDR3 sequences, about 10% seen once. J is TRBJ2-2 and V is TRBV6-6; the D gene is possibly TRBD1 (6 bases). The sequenced sample consisted of naive T cells sorted from blood. This TCR came from a woman aged 45-59 years in good health. The CDR3 protein is CASTFSGASTGELFF. Here the CDR3 DNA reads TGTGCCAGCACTTTCTCAGGGGCCAGCACCGGGGAGCTGTTTTTT.